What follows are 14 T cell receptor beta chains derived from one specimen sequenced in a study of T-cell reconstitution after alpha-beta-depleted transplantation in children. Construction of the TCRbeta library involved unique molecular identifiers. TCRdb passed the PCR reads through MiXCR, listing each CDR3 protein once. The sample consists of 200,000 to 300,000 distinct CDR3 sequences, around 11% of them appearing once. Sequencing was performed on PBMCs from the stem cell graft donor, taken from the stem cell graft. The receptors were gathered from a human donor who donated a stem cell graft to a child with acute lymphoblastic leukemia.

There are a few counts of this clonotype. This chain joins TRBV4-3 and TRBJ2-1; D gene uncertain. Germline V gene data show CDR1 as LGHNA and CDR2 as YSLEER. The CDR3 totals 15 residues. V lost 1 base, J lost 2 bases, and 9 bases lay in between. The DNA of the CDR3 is TGCGCCAGCAGCCAAGTCCAACAACCCTACAATGAGCAGTTCTTC. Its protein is CASSQVQQPYNEQFF.

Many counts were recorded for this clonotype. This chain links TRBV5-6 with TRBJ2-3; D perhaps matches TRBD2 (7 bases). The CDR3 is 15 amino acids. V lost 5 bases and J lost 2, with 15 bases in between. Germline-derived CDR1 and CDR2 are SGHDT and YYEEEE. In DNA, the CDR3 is TGTGCCAGCAGTGGGAGGGGGGGACTCACAGATACGCAGTATTTT. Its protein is CASSGRGGLTDTQYF.

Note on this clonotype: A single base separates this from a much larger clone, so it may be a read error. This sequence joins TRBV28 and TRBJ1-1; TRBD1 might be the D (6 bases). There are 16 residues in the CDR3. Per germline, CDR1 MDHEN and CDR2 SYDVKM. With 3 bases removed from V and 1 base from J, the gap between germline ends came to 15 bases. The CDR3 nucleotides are TGTGCCAGCAGTTTCCGGACAGCGGGTTCGAACACTGAAGCTTTCTTT. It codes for CASSFRTAGSNTEAFF. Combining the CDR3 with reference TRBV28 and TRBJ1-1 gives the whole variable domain DVKVTQSSRYLVKRTGEKVFLECVQDMDHENMFWYRQDPGLGLRLIYFSYDVKMKEKGDIPEGYSVSREKKERFSLILESASTNQTSMYLCASSFRTAGSNTEAFFGQGTRLTVV.

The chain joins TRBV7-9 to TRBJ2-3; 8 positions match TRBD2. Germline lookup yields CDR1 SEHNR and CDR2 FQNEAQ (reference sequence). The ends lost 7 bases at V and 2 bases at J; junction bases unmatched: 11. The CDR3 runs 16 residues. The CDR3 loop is CASTAGGLFFTDTQYF. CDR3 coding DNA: TGTGCCAGCACCGCGGGGGGCCTCTTTTTCACAGATACGCAGTATTTT. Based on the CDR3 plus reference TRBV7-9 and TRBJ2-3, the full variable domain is DTGVSQNPRHKITKRGQNVTFRCDPISEHNRLYWYRQTLGQGPEFLTYFQNEAQLEKSRLLSDRFSAERPKGSFSTLEIQRTEQGDSAMYLCASTAGGLFFTDTQYFGPGTRLTVL.

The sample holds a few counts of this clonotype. The CDR3 sequence is CAGRPGTGELFF. CDR3 nucleotide sequence: TGTGCCGGAAGACCGGGCACCGGGGAGCTGTTTTTT. The rearrangement links TRBV12-3 or TRBV12-4 to TRBJ2-2; D is unresolved. This CDR3 comprises 12 residues. Deletions cut 11 bases from V and 4 bases from J, with 11 bases between.

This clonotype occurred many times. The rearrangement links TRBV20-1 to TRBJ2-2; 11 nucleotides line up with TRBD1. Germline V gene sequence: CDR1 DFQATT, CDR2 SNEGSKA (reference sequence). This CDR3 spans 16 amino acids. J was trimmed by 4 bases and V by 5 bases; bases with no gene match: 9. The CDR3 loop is CSALLPGQGVTGELFF. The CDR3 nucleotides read TGCAGTGCTCTACTACCGGGACAGGGGGTCACCGGGGAGCTGTTTTTT.

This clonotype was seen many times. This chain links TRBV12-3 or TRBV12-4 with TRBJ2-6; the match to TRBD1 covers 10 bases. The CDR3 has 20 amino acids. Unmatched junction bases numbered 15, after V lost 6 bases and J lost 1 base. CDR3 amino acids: CASRNLVRDRGSSGANVLTF. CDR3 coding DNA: TGTGCCAGCAGAAACCTCGTCCGGGACAGGGGAAGTTCTGGGGCCAACGTCCTGACTTTC.

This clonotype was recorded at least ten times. CDR3 protein: CSVVRQGANEQFF. The CDR3 coding sequence is TGCAGCGTTGTAAGACAGGGGGCGAATGAGCAGTTCTTC. The chain links TRBV29-1 to TRBJ2-1; 10 bases agree with TRBD1. The CDR3 extends over 13 amino acids. In germline, CDR1 is SQVTM, CDR2 ANQGSEA. The ends lost 4 bases at V and 7 bases at J; junction bases unmatched: 4.

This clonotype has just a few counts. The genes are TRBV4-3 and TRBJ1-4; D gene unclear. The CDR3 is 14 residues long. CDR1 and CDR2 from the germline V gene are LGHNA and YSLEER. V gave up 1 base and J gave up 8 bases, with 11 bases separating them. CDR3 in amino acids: CASSQGRLSEKLFF. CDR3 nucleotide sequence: TGCGCCAGCAGCCAAGGCCGTTTGTCGGAAAAACTGTTTTTT.

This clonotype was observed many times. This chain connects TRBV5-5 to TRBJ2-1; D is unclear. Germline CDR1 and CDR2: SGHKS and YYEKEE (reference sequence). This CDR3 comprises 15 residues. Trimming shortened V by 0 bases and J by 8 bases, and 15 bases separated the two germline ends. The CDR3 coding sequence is TGTGCCAGCAGCTTGGCGTTTTTCCCTAAGGATGAGCAGTTCTTC. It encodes CASSLAFFPKDEQFF. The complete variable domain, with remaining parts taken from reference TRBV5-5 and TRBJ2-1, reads DAGVTQSPTHLIKTRGQQVTLRCSPISGHKSVSWYQQVLGQGPQFIFQYYEKEERGRGNFPDRFSARQFPNYSSELNVNALLLGDSALYLCASSLAFFPKDEQFFGPGTRLTVL.

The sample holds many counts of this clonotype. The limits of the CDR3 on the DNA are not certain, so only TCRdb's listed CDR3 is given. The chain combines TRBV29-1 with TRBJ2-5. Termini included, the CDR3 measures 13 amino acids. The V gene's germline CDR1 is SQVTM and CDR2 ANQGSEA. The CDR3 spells CSVDFGSGETQYF.

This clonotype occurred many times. CDR3 region: CASSVAGGTDTQYF. The CDR3, as DNA: TGTGCCAGCAGCGTTGCGGGGGGCACAGATACGCAGTATTTT. The chain couples TRBV5-5 to TRBJ2-3; TRBD2 matches 7 bases. V was clipped by 4 bases and J by 1 base; unmatched bases: 3. From germline, CDR1 is SGHKS and CDR2 YYEKEE (reference sequence). This CDR3 spans 14 amino acids.

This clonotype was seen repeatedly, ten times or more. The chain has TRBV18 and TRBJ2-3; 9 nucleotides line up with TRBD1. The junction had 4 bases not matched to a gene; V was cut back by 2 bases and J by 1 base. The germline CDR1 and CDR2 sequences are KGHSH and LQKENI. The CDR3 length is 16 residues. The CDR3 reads CASSPGQGRGTDTQYF. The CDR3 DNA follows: TGTGCCAGCTCACCAGGACAGGGGCGAGGCACAGATACGCAGTATTTT.

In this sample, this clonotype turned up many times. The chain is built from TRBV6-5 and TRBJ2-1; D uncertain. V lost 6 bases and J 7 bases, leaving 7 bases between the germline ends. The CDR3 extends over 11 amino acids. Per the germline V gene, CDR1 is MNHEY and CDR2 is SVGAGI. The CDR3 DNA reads TGTGCCAGCAGGGACCTTAATGAGCAGTTCTTC. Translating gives CASRDLNEQFF.